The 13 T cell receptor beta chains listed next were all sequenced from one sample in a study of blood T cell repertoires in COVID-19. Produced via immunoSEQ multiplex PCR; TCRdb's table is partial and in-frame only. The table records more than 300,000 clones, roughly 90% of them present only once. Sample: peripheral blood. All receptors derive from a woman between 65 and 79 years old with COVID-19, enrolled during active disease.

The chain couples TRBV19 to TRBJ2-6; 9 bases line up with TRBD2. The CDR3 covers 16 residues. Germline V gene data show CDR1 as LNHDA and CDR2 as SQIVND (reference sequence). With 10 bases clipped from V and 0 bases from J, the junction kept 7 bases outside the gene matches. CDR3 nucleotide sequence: TGTGCCACCTTAGCGGGGGACCCCTCTGGGGCCAACGTCCTGACTTTC. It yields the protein CATLAGDPSGANVLTF.

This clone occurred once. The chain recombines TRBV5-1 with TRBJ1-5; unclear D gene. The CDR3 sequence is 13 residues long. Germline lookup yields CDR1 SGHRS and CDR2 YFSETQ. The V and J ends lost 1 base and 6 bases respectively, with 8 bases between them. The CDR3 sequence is CASSLYGSQPQHF. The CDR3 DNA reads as TGCGCCAGCAGCTTGTACGGTAGTCAGCCCCAGCATTTT.

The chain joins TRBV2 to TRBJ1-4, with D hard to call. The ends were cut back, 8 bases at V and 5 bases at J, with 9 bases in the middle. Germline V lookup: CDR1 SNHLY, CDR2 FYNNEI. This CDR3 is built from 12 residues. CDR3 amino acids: CASCGLNEKLFF. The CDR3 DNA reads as TGTGCCAGCTGCGGATTGAATGAAAAACTGTTTTTT.

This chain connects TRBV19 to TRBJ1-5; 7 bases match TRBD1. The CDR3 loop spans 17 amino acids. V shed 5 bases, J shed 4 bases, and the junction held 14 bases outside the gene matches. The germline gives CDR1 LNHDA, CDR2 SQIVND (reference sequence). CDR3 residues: CASSAHTTTGRNQPQHF. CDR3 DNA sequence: TGTGCCAGTAGTGCCCATACAACGACAGGGAGAAATCAGCCCCAGCATTTT.

The CDR3 DNA is TGTGCCACCAGCAGAAGTGGAGCAGGGGACCGAAAAGGCTACACCTTC. Translating it yields CATSRSGAGDRKGYTF. This rearrangement joins TRBV15 to TRBJ1-2; D is perhaps TRBD1 (6 bases). CDR1 and CDR2 from the germline V gene are LNHNV and YYDKDF (reference sequence). The CDR3 has 16 amino acids. V lost 2 bases, J lost 8 bases, and 21 bases lay in between.

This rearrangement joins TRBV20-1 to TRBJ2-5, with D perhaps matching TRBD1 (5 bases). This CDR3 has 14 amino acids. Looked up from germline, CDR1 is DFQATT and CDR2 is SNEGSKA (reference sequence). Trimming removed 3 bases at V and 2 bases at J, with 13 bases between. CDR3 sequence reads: CSASRGSPQETQYF. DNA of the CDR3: TGCAGTGCTAGTAGGGGCAGTCCACAAGAGACCCAGTACTTC.

The chain's CDR3 is CASSLDSGDEQYF. As DNA, the CDR3 is TGTGCCAGCAGCTTAGATTCGGGGGACGAGCAGTACTTC. The chain couples TRBV7-7 to TRBJ2-7, with D maybe TRBD2 (6 bases). The germline V gene has CDR1 SSHAT and CDR2 FNYEAQ (reference sequence). This CDR3 spans 13 amino acids. The V end lost 1 base, the J end lost 5 bases, and 9 bases lay between the germline ends.

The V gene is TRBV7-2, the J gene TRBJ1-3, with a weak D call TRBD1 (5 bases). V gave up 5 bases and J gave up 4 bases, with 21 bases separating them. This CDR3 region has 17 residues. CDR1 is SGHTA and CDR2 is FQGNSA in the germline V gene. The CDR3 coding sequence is TGTGCCAGCAGCCGGCTCATCAGGGCGCGGGAAGGAAACACCATATATTTT. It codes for CASSRLIRAREGNTIYF.

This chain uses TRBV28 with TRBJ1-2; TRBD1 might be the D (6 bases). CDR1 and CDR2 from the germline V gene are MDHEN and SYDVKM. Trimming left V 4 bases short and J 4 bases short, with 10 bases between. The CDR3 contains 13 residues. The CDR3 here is CASSSQGPYGYTF. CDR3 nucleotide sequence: TGTGCCAGCAGTTCCCAGGGGCCCTATGGCTACACCTTC.

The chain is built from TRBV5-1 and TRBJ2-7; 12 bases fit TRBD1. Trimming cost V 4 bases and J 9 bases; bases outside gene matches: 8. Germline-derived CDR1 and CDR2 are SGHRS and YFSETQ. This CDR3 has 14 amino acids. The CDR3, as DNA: TGCGCCAGCAGCCAGGGGACAGGGGGCTCTGGGCAGTACTTC. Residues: CASSQGTGGSGQYF.

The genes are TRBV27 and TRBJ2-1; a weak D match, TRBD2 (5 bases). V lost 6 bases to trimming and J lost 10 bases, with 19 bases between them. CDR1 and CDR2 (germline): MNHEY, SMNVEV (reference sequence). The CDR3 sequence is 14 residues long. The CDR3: CASSLGLPAWEQFF. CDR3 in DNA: TGTGCCAGCAGCTTAGGACTCCCCGCTTGGGAGCAGTTCTTC.

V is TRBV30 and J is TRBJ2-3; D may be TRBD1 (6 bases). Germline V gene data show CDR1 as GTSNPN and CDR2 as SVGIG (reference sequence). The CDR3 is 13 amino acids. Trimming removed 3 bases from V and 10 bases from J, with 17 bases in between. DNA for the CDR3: TGTGCCTGGAGCGAATGGGGGCCGTTGCCGCAGTATTTT. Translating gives CAWSEWGPLPQYF.

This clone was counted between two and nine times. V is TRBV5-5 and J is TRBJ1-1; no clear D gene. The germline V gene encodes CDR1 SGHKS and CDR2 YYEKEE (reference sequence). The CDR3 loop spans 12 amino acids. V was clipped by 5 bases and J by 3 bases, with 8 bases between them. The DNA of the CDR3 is TGTGCCAGCAGTTCCGGGGACACTGAAGCTTTCTTT. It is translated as CASSSGDTEAFF.